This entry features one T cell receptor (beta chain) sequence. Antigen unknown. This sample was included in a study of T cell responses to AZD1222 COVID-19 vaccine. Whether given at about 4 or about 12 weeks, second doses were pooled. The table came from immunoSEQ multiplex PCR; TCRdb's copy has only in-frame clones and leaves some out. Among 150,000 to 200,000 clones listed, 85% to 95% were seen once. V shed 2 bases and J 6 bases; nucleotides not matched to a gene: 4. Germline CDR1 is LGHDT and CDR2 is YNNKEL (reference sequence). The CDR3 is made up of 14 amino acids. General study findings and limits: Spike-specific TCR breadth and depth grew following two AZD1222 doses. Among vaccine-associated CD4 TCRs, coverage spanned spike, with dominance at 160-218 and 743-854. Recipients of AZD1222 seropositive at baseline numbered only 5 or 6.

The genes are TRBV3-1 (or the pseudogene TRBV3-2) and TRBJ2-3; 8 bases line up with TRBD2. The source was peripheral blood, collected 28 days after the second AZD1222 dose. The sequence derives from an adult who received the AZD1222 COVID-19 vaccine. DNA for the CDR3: TGTGCCAGCAGCCAATCACTAGCGGCGGATACGCAGTATTTT. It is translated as CASSQSLAADTQYF.